This is a list of T cell receptor beta chains from one sample in a study of blood T cell repertoires in COVID-19. Data came from immunoSEQ multiplex PCR; TCRdb stores just in-frame clones and leaves some out. Of roughly 50,000 clones listed, 86% are singletons. Material for sequencing was peripheral blood. The receptors were gathered from a woman in her sixties with acute or convalescent COVID-19. Both conserved end residues are part of each CDR3. D genes are given only for firm matches. Some rows mark clone size as missing; the rest say once, few, many or name a class of expanded clone.

len: 14
abundance: NA
v_gene: TRBV6-5
j_gene: TRBJ1-2
d_gene: NA
CDR3nt: TGTGCCAGCAGTTTCCGAGAGGGTTCCTATGGCTACACCTTC
CDR3aa: CASSFREGSYGYTF

len: 15
abundance: NA
v_gene: TRBV9
j_gene: TRBJ1-2
d_gene: NA
CDR3nt: TGTGCCAGCAGCTCGACGTCCCAGGCTAACTATGGCTACACCTTC
CDR3aa: CASSSTSQANYGYTF

len: 16
abundance: NA
v_gene: TRBV18
j_gene: TRBJ2-3
d_gene: TRBD2
CDR3nt: TGTGCCAGCTCCCCTGGACTTGGCGGGGGATCAGATACGCAGTATTTT
CDR3aa: CASSPGLGGGSDTQYF

len: 15
abundance: NA
v_gene: TRBV28
j_gene: TRBJ1-2
d_gene: NA
CDR3nt: TGTGCCAGCAGATACGGGACCTCGACGGCGGGAGGCTACACCTTC
CDR3aa: CASRYGTSTAGGYTF

len: 14
abundance: NA
v_gene: TRBV4-1
j_gene: TRBJ2-5
d_gene: NA
CDR3nt: TGCGCCAGCAGCCAAGGACTATTCCAAGAGACCCAGTACTTC
CDR3aa: CASSQGLFQETQYF

len: 15
abundance: NA
v_gene: TRBV30
j_gene: TRBJ2-3
d_gene: NA
CDR3nt: TGTGCCTGGCATTGGGGAGCGGACCGCACAGATACGCAGTATTTT
CDR3aa: CAWHWGADRTDTQYF

len: 15
abundance: once
v_gene: TRBV19
j_gene: TRBJ1-6
d_gene: NA
CDR3nt: TGTGCCAGTACGTGGGCCCAGGGTGATCGTTCACCCCTCCACTTT
CDR3aa: CASTWAQGDRSPLHF

len: 14
abundance: few
v_gene: TRBV5-1
j_gene: TRBJ1-1
d_gene: NA
CDR3nt: TGCGCCAGCAGCGCGGACAGCCGGAACACTGAAGCTTTCTTT
CDR3aa: CASSADSRNTEAFF

len: 15
abundance: NA
v_gene: TRBV4-2
j_gene: TRBJ1-2
d_gene: NA
CDR3nt: TGTGCCAGCAGCCAAGATATGGGCAGCTCCTATGGCTACACCTTC
CDR3aa: CASSQDMGSSYGYTF

len: 13
abundance: once
v_gene: TRBV18
j_gene: TRBJ1-1
d_gene: NA
CDR3nt: TGTGCCAGCTCACCAGCCGGGGGTAGGGAAGCTTTCTTT
CDR3aa: CASSPAGGREAFF

len: 13
abundance: NA
v_gene: TRBV6-5
j_gene: TRBJ2-5
d_gene: TRBD1
CDR3nt: TGTGCCAGCGGAACAGGGGGGAGAGAGACCCAGTACTTC
CDR3aa: CASGTGGRETQYF

len: 16
abundance: NA
v_gene: TRBV5-5
j_gene: TRBJ1-4
d_gene: TRBD1
CDR3nt: TGTGCCAGCAGTGAAACAGGGGTTACCCTGAATGAAAAACTGTTTTTT
CDR3aa: CASSETGVTLNEKLFF

len: 12
abundance: NA
v_gene: TRBV2
j_gene: TRBJ2-7
d_gene: NA
CDR3nt: TGTGCCAGCAGTGACAAATCCTACGAGCAGTACTTC
CDR3aa: CASSDKSYEQYF

len: 13
abundance: medium-sized
v_gene: TRBV30
j_gene: TRBJ1-2
d_gene: NA
CDR3nt: TGTGCCTGGAGTGTCTCAGAGGCGGGTGGCTACACCTTC
CDR3aa: CAWSVSEAGGYTF

len: 15
abundance: NA
v_gene: TRBV2
j_gene: TRBJ1-2
d_gene: TRBD1
CDR3nt: TGTGCCAGCAGACCGGGACAGATTAATAACTATGGCTACACCTTC
CDR3aa: CASRPGQINNYGYTF

len: 14
abundance: few
v_gene: TRBV3-1/TRBV3-2
j_gene: TRBJ1-2
d_gene: NA
CDR3nt: TGTGCCAGCAGCCGGTTCGGAGGTGACTATGGCTACACCTTC
CDR3aa: CASSRFGGDYGYTF

len: 16
abundance: few
v_gene: TRBV6-1
j_gene: TRBJ2-1
d_gene: NA
CDR3nt: TGTGCCAGCAGTGAAGATATCAGGGCGAATTACAATGAGCAGTTCTTC
CDR3aa: CASSEDIRANYNEQFF

len: 15
abundance: NA
v_gene: TRBV6-6
j_gene: TRBJ1-2
d_gene: TRBD1
CDR3nt: TGTGCCAGCAGTTTTGACAGGGGACGGAACTATGGCTACACCTTC
CDR3aa: CASSFDRGRNYGYTF

len: 13
abundance: NA
v_gene: TRBV11-2
j_gene: TRBJ1-2
d_gene: TRBD1
CDR3nt: TGTGCCAGCAGCCCGAACAACAGGGGGGGCTACACCTTC
CDR3aa: CASSPNNRGGYTF

len: 15
abundance: NA
v_gene: TRBV7-9
j_gene: TRBJ1-6
d_gene: NA
CDR3nt: TGTGCCAGCAGCTTGGTTGAGGCCCTGAATTCACCCCTCCACTTT
CDR3aa: CASSLVEALNSPLHF

len: 15
abundance: NA
v_gene: TRBV18
j_gene: TRBJ1-4
d_gene: TRBD1
CDR3nt: TGTGCCAGCTCAATAGGACAGGGGATGACTGAAAAACTGTTTTTT
CDR3aa: CASSIGQGMTEKLFF

len: 15
abundance: NA
v_gene: TRBV28
j_gene: TRBJ2-7
d_gene: NA
CDR3nt: TGTGCCAGCAGTTTTGAAGGCAAGGGGCCCTACGAGCAGTACTTC
CDR3aa: CASSFEGKGPYEQYF

len: 15
abundance: once
v_gene: TRBV10-3
j_gene: TRBJ1-1
d_gene: NA
CDR3nt: TGTGCCATCAGTGGGCAGGGTTCGGGGGACACTGAAGCTTTCTTT
CDR3aa: CAISGQGSGDTEAFF

len: 17
abundance: NA
v_gene: TRBV5-1
j_gene: TRBJ2-1
d_gene: NA
CDR3nt: TGCGCCAGCAGCCCTGGGGCGGGCGGGATTTCCTACAATGAGCAGTTCTTC
CDR3aa: CASSPGAGGISYNEQFF

len: 16
abundance: NA
v_gene: TRBV24-1
j_gene: TRBJ2-1
d_gene: TRBD1
CDR3nt: TGTGCCACCAGTGACTTAAGGACAGGTCTCGACAATGAGCAGTTCTTC
CDR3aa: CATSDLRTGLDNEQFF

len: 15
abundance: NA
v_gene: TRBV9
j_gene: TRBJ2-1
d_gene: TRBD2
CDR3nt: TGTGCCAGCAGCGTAGATGGGACTAGCTACAATGAGCAGTTCTTC
CDR3aa: CASSVDGTSYNEQFF

len: 16
abundance: NA
v_gene: TRBV5-1
j_gene: TRBJ2-5
d_gene: TRBD2
CDR3nt: TGCGCCAGCAGCTTGGAAAGACTAGCGGGACAAGAGACCCAGTACTTC
CDR3aa: CASSLERLAGQETQYF

len: 14
abundance: NA
v_gene: TRBV6-6
j_gene: TRBJ2-3
d_gene: NA
CDR3nt: TGTGCCATTCACGGAGGAGGAATCTTCGATACGCAGTATTTT
CDR3aa: CAIHGGGIFDTQYF

len: 13
abundance: NA
v_gene: TRBV5-5
j_gene: TRBJ1-1
d_gene: NA
CDR3nt: TGTGCCAGCAGCTTGGGCGGGGGAACTGAAGCTTTCTTT
CDR3aa: CASSLGGGTEAFF

len: 12
abundance: NA
v_gene: TRBV7-3
j_gene: TRBJ2-1
d_gene: NA
CDR3nt: TGTGCCAGCAGCTTGTCCGGCGGTGAGCAGTTCTTC
CDR3aa: CASSLSGGEQFF

len: 13
abundance: NA
v_gene: TRBV30
j_gene: TRBJ1-1
d_gene: NA
CDR3nt: TGTGCCTGGAGTCCTACGGGGAACACTGAAGCTTTCTTT
CDR3aa: CAWSPTGNTEAFF

len: 13
abundance: NA
v_gene: TRBV9
j_gene: TRBJ2-2
d_gene: NA
CDR3nt: TGTGCCAGCAGGACAGGGAACACCGGGGAGCTGTTTTTT
CDR3aa: CASRTGNTGELFF

len: 14
abundance: NA
v_gene: TRBV19
j_gene: TRBJ1-1
d_gene: NA
CDR3nt: TGTGCCAGTAGTAGTTGGGCCATGAACACTGAAGCTTTCTTT
CDR3aa: CASSSWAMNTEAFF

len: 19
abundance: NA
v_gene: TRBV21-1
j_gene: TRBJ2-5
d_gene: NA
CDR3nt: TGTGCCAGCAGCAACCGACCTAGGTCAGGGCCAGGGGATCGAGAGACCCAGTACTTC
CDR3aa: CASSNRPRSGPGDRETQYF

len: 12
abundance: NA
v_gene: TRBV11-1
j_gene: TRBJ2-5
d_gene: NA
CDR3nt: TGTGCCAGCAGCCCTAGTGTGGAGACCCAGTACTTC
CDR3aa: CASSPSVETQYF

len: 15
abundance: once
v_gene: TRBV27
j_gene: TRBJ1-1
d_gene: NA
CDR3nt: TGTGCCAGCAGTTTATCGCCAGGAATTAACACTGAAGCTTTCTTT
CDR3aa: CASSLSPGINTEAFF

len: 16
abundance: NA
v_gene: TRBV5-1
j_gene: TRBJ2-3
d_gene: NA
CDR3nt: TGCGCCAGCAGCTTAGGACTGGTCGGTAGCACAGATACGCAGTATTTT
CDR3aa: CASSLGLVGSTDTQYF

len: 16
abundance: NA
v_gene: TRBV19
j_gene: TRBJ1-1
d_gene: TRBD1
CDR3nt: TGTGCCAGTCGACAACAACCGGGACAGGGGGTTACTGAAGCTTTCTTT
CDR3aa: CASRQQPGQGVTEAFF

len: 16
abundance: NA
v_gene: TRBV5-1
j_gene: TRBJ1-2
d_gene: TRBD1
CDR3nt: TGCGCCAGCAGCTTGGCCGCTGACAGGGGGTCGTATGGCTACACCTTC
CDR3aa: CASSLAADRGSYGYTF

len: 15
abundance: NA
v_gene: TRBV5-4
j_gene: TRBJ2-5
d_gene: NA
CDR3nt: TGTGCCAGCAGCCAACAGTTCGGGGTCCAAGAGACCCAGTACTTC
CDR3aa: CASSQQFGVQETQYF

len: 14
abundance: NA
v_gene: TRBV3-1/TRBV3-2
j_gene: TRBJ2-5
d_gene: TRBD1
CDR3nt: TGTGCCAGCAGCTCCCGACAGGGAACTACTCCCCAGTACTTC
CDR3aa: CASSSRQGTTPQYF

len: 15
abundance: NA
v_gene: TRBV3-1/TRBV3-2
j_gene: TRBJ1-3
d_gene: TRBD1
CDR3nt: TGTGCCAGCAGCGAGGACAGGGCCTCTGGAAACACCATATATTTT
CDR3aa: CASSEDRASGNTIYF

len: 15
abundance: NA
v_gene: TRBV18
j_gene: TRBJ1-1
d_gene: TRBD1
CDR3nt: TGTGCCAGCTCACCAGGTCAGGGGGCAAATACTGAAGCTTTCTTT
CDR3aa: CASSPGQGANTEAFF

len: 13
abundance: NA
v_gene: TRBV2
j_gene: TRBJ2-2
d_gene: NA
CDR3nt: TGTGCCAGCAGGACAGGCCCCGCCGGGGAGCTGTTTTTT
CDR3aa: CASRTGPAGELFF

len: 16
abundance: NA
v_gene: TRBV3-1/TRBV3-2
j_gene: TRBJ2-1
d_gene: TRBD2
CDR3nt: TGTGCCAGCAGCCCCCTTAGCGGGTCTTTTGTGGGTGAGCAGTTCTTC
CDR3aa: CASSPLSGSFVGEQFF

len: 15
abundance: NA
v_gene: TRBV2
j_gene: TRBJ1-5
d_gene: NA
CDR3nt: TGTGCCAGCAGTGTAGCCTTCCGAGGAGATCAGCCCCAGCATTTT
CDR3aa: CASSVAFRGDQPQHF

len: 19
abundance: NA
v_gene: TRBV6-1
j_gene: TRBJ2-5
d_gene: TRBD2
CDR3nt: TGTGCCAGCAGTGAAGCACTTAGGACTAGCGGTAGAGGCAGGGAGACCCAGTACTTC
CDR3aa: CASSEALRTSGRGRETQYF

len: 17
abundance: NA
v_gene: TRBV13
j_gene: TRBJ1-2
d_gene: NA
CDR3nt: TGTGCCAGCAGCTTAGTGCCCCCAGGGAATCTTCTCTATGGCTACACCTTC
CDR3aa: CASSLVPPGNLLYGYTF

len: 13
abundance: NA
v_gene: TRBV19
j_gene: TRBJ2-2
d_gene: NA
CDR3nt: TGTGCCAGTAGTAACAGGGTCACCGGGGAGCTGTTTTTT
CDR3aa: CASSNRVTGELFF

len: 14
abundance: once
v_gene: TRBV5-1
j_gene: TRBJ2-5
d_gene: TRBD1
CDR3nt: TGCGCCAGCACCCAAGGGACAGTCCAAGAGACCCAGTACTTC
CDR3aa: CASTQGTVQETQYF